A selection of T cell receptor beta chains follows, all from one sample in a study of yellow fever vaccine responses in identical twins. Via MiXCR, TCRdb re-called the RT-PCR reads, giving one row per CDR3 protein. The sample shows approximately 7,200 distinct CDR3 sequences, around 84% of them seen only once. The sequences come from T cells from blood (PBMCs), unsorted or a sorted subset (not recorded which), collected before or after yellow fever vaccination (not recorded which). Receptor source: a woman younger than 30 who received the yellow fever vaccine. Each CDR3 is given with its conserved first and last residue. Fields, in order: V gene, J gene, clone size, D gene, CDR3 DNA, CDR3 protein. A D gene is named only where the DNA matches it firmly. Clone size, where shown, is once, few, many, or a class for clones that have expanded.

V gene: TRBV11-3; J gene: TRBJ2-3; clone size: .; D gene: .; CDR3 DNA: TGTGCCACCTGGACCCGGGGGACGCAGTATTTT; CDR3 protein: CATWTRGTQYF
V gene: TRBV29-1; J gene: TRBJ2-5; clone size: few; D gene: TRBD1; CDR3 DNA: TGCAGCGTTGCCCGGGACAGGGGACAGAGAGAGACCCAGTACTTC; CDR3 protein: CSVARDRGQRETQYF
V gene: TRBV18; J gene: TRBJ2-5; clone size: .; D gene: .; CDR3 DNA: TGTGCCAGCTCCCCTCGGTCAGGGAAAGAGACCCAGTACTTC; CDR3 protein: CASSPRSGKETQYF
V gene: TRBV11-3; J gene: TRBJ2-7; clone size: .; D gene: TRBD1; CDR3 DNA: TGTGCCAGCAGCTTCCAGGGACAGGGACACGAGCAGTACTTC; CDR3 protein: CASSFQGQGHEQYF
V gene: TRBV7-6; J gene: TRBJ1-4; clone size: .; D gene: .; CDR3 DNA: TGTGCCAGCAGCTTTTCCAGGGCTTATGAAAAACTGTTTTTT; CDR3 protein: CASSFSRAYEKLFF
V gene: TRBV12-3/TRBV12-4; J gene: TRBJ2-1; clone size: .; D gene: .; CDR3 DNA: TGTGCCAGCAGTGGTCGGAACTGGGTCAATGAGCAGTTCTTC; CDR3 protein: CASSGRNWVNEQFF
V gene: TRBV12-5; J gene: TRBJ2-3; clone size: .; D gene: .; CDR3 DNA: TGTGCTAGTGGTTTGGAACTATCCCCCACAGATACGCAGTATTTT; CDR3 protein: CASGLELSPTDTQYF
V gene: TRBV5-6; J gene: TRBJ2-1; clone size: .; D gene: TRBD2; CDR3 DNA: TGTGCCAGCAGCTTCCCGACTAGCGGGGGAGCCTACAATGAGCAGTTCTTC; CDR3 protein: CASSFPTSGGAYNEQFF
V gene: TRBV18; J gene: TRBJ2-1; clone size: .; D gene: .; CDR3 DNA: TGTGCCAGCTCACCGCTACAGGGTCCGTACAATGAGCAGTTCTTC; CDR3 protein: CASSPLQGPYNEQFF
V gene: TRBV29-1; J gene: TRBJ1-1; clone size: .; D gene: .; CDR3 DNA: TGCAGCGTGGACAGTTCGTCGAACACTGAAGCTTTCTTT; CDR3 protein: CSVDSSSNTEAFF
V gene: TRBV7-2; J gene: TRBJ1-2; clone size: .; D gene: .; CDR3 DNA: TGTGCCAGCAGCAGAACCCCGGGGGCGGATGGCTACACCTTC; CDR3 protein: CASSRTPGADGYTF
V gene: TRBV7-6; J gene: TRBJ1-1; clone size: once; D gene: .; CDR3 DNA: TGTGCCAGCAGCTTAGGGCAGCAAACGGGAGCTTTCTTT; CDR3 protein: CASSLGQQTGAFF
V gene: TRBV20-1; J gene: TRBJ2-7; clone size: .; D gene: .; CDR3 DNA: TGCAGTGCTAGACGGGACCCCAGCTCCTACGAGCAGTACTTC; CDR3 protein: CSARRDPSSYEQYF
V gene: TRBV23-1; J gene: TRBJ2-7; clone size: .; D gene: TRBD2; CDR3 DNA: TGCGCCAGCAGTCAACCTACTAGCGGGAGTCACGAGCAGTACTTC; CDR3 protein: CASSQPTSGSHEQYF
V gene: TRBV9; J gene: TRBJ2-3; clone size: .; D gene: .; CDR3 DNA: TGTGCCAGCAGCTCCTCGGCTAGCACAGATACGCAGTATTTT; CDR3 protein: CASSSSASTDTQYF
V gene: TRBV6-2/TRBV6-3; J gene: TRBJ1-5; clone size: .; D gene: TRBD1; CDR3 DNA: TGTGCCAGCAGTTATCAGGGGGTCAATCAGCCCCAGCATTTT; CDR3 protein: CASSYQGVNQPQHF
V gene: TRBV6-1; J gene: TRBJ1-3; clone size: .; D gene: .; CDR3 DNA: TGTGCCAGCAGCCTCGGCCCGGGAAACACCATATATTTT; CDR3 protein: CASSLGPGNTIYF
V gene: TRBV6-9; J gene: TRBJ2-1; clone size: once; D gene: .; CDR3 DNA: TGTGCCAGCAGTTATCAGCTCTCCAATGAGCAGTTCTTC; CDR3 protein: CASSYQLSNEQFF
V gene: TRBV11-3; J gene: TRBJ1-6; clone size: .; D gene: .; CDR3 DNA: TGTGCCAGCAGCTTAGGCAGGGGTCGTTCACCCCTCCACTTT; CDR3 protein: CASSLGRGRSPLHF
V gene: TRBV2; J gene: TRBJ2-5; clone size: .; D gene: .; CDR3 DNA: TGTGCCAGCAGTGTAGGGCAGAGCCAAGAGACCCAGTACTTC; CDR3 protein: CASSVGQSQETQYF
V gene: TRBV7-9; J gene: TRBJ2-3; clone size: .; D gene: TRBD2; CDR3 DNA: TGTGCCAGCAGCTTCGGGGGAGGGACGCAGTATTTT; CDR3 protein: CASSFGGGTQYF
V gene: TRBV29-1; J gene: TRBJ2-2; clone size: .; D gene: .; CDR3 DNA: TGCAGCGTTGAAGGGGGCGGGAAAAGGAACACCGGGGAGCTGTTTTTT; CDR3 protein: CSVEGGGKRNTGELFF
V gene: TRBV10-3; J gene: TRBJ1-2; clone size: .; D gene: .; CDR3 DNA: TGTGCCATCAGTGAGGGGGTTACGACGAATAACTATGGCTACACCTTC; CDR3 protein: CAISEGVTTNNYGYTF
V gene: TRBV20-1; J gene: TRBJ2-2; clone size: .; D gene: TRBD2; CDR3 DNA: TGCAGTGCTTTCCCCGGGGGGGTGAACACCGGGGAGCTGTTTTTT; CDR3 protein: CSAFPGGVNTGELFF
V gene: TRBV24-1; J gene: TRBJ2-1; clone size: .; D gene: .; CDR3 DNA: TGTGCCACCAGTCTTACAGGGCCCAACAATGAGCAGTTCTTC; CDR3 protein: CATSLTGPNNEQFF
V gene: TRBV11-1; J gene: TRBJ2-1; clone size: once; D gene: TRBD1; CDR3 DNA: TGTGCCAGCAGCTTAGGGAACTTCAGGACAGGTATCTCCTACAATGAGCAGTTCTTC; CDR3 protein: CASSLGNFRTGISYNEQFF
V gene: TRBV14; J gene: TRBJ1-2; clone size: .; D gene: .; CDR3 DNA: TGTGCCAGCAGCCAGCTAAGGGGTGACTATGGCTACACCTTC; CDR3 protein: CASSQLRGDYGYTF
V gene: TRBV29-1; J gene: TRBJ1-2; clone size: .; D gene: TRBD1; CDR3 DNA: TGCAGCGTTGAAAGGGACAGGACAGCTAACTATGGCTACACCTTC; CDR3 protein: CSVERDRTANYGYTF
V gene: TRBV11-1; J gene: TRBJ2-5; clone size: .; D gene: .; CDR3 DNA: TGTGCCAGCAGCGTCGGGGCCCTAGAGGGAGAGACCCAGTACTTC; CDR3 protein: CASSVGALEGETQYF
V gene: TRBV29-1; J gene: TRBJ2-5; clone size: .; D gene: .; CDR3 DNA: TGCAGCGTTGGCCCATGGGGGGAGACCCAGTACTTC; CDR3 protein: CSVGPWGETQYF
V gene: TRBV5-1; J gene: TRBJ2-7; clone size: .; D gene: TRBD1; CDR3 DNA: TGCGCCAGCAGCTTGGCAGGACAGGGCCTCTACGAGCAGTACTTC; CDR3 protein: CASSLAGQGLYEQYF
V gene: TRBV11-1; J gene: TRBJ2-3; clone size: .; D gene: TRBD2; CDR3 DNA: TGTGCCAGCAGCACCTGGACTAGCGGGGGCCGTCGAGATACGCAGTATTTT; CDR3 protein: CASSTWTSGGRRDTQYF